This T cell receptor beta chain was recorded in a study of blood T cell repertoires in COVID-19. Study background: T cells, B-cell-depleted T cells, or PBMCs provided the cDNA or gDNA that served as material.

In the original analysis: Reference gene primers were amplified, and this amplification served to estimate nucleated cell counts. Clones were sequenced by immunoSEQ multiplex PCR, and TCRdb holds only the in-frame ones, with some missing. D and trimming were read from the DNA, whereas the V and J calls and clone size are those reported in that table. The data hold some 200,000 clones, with 80% to 90% observed a single time. Seattle patient enrollment occurred during active infection, with longitudinal follow-up thereafter. There are 16 residues in the CDR3. The V gene's germline CDR1 is SNHLY and CDR2 FYNNEI. The V gene end was trimmed by 6 bases and the J gene end by 3 bases; junction bases not matched to a gene: 7.

This clonotype originated in a middle-aged woman with COVID-19, enrolled during active disease. J is TRBJ2-6 and V is TRBV2; TRBD2 matches 8 bases. Sequenced sample: peripheral blood. The CDR3 DNA is TGTGCCAGCAGAGCCCCGGGAGGGAATGGGGCCAACGTCCTGACTTTC. The encoded protein is CASRAPGGNGANVLTF.